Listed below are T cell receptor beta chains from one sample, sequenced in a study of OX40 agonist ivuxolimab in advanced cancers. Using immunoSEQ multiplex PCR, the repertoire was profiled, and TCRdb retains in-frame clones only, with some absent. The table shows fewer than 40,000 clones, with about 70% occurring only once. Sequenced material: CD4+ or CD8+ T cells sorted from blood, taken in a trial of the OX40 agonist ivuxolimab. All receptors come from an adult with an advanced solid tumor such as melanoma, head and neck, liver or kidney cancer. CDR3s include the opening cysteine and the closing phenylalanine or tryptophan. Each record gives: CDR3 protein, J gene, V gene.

CDR3 protein: CAWSVEENTEAFF; J gene: TRBJ1-1; V gene: TRBV30
CDR3 protein: CASSEHEKGFSYEQYF; J gene: TRBJ2-7; V gene: TRBV6-1
CDR3 protein: CASRINRGLAYEQYF; J gene: TRBJ2-7; V gene: TRBV6-5
CDR3 protein: CSVERGPEEQYF; J gene: TRBJ2-7; V gene: TRBV29-1
CDR3 protein: CASSLEGTRTDTQYF; J gene: TRBJ2-3; V gene: TRBV5-1
CDR3 protein: CASSLGRQETQYF; J gene: TRBJ2-5; V gene: TRBV11-2
CDR3 protein: CASRDSRSRYGYTF; J gene: TRBJ1-2; V gene: TRBV28
CDR3 protein: CASSEPGGASPHEQFF; J gene: TRBJ2-1; V gene: TRBV2
CDR3 protein: CASSDRASRGRELFF; J gene: TRBJ2-2; V gene: TRBV11-2
CDR3 protein: CASSSFTLAGGSGGELFF; J gene: TRBJ2-2; V gene: TRBV19
CDR3 protein: CSVPDRASTDTQYF; J gene: TRBJ2-3; V gene: TRBV29-1
CDR3 protein: CASSLGTGWSGNTIYF; J gene: TRBJ1-3; V gene: TRBV9
CDR3 protein: CASSKSGLAGGGHEQFF; J gene: TRBJ2-1; V gene: TRBV5-6
CDR3 protein: CASTPRGGTYEQYF; J gene: TRBJ2-7; V gene: TRBV6-6
CDR3 protein: CASALGGVVTGELFF; J gene: TRBJ2-2; V gene: TRBV19
CDR3 protein: CSAGQGAEGYTF; J gene: TRBJ1-2; V gene: TRBV29-1